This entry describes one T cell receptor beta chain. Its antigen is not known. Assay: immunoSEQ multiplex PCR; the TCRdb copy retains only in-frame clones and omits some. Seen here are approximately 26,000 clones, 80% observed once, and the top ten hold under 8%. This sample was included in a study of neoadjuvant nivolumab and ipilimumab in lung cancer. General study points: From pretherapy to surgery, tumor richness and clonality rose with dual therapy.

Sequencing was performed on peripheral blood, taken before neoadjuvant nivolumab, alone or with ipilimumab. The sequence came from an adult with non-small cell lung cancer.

The CDR3 region has the DNA TGTGCCAGCAGTAGTCAGGGAGATGGTGTAAGCGGCTACACCTTC. Protein: CASSSQGDGVSGYTF. V gene TRBV6-1 combines with J gene TRBJ1-2; D is possibly TRBD1 (5 bases). The CDR3 spans 15 residues. CDR1 is MNHNS and CDR2 is SASEGT in the germline V gene. V was cut by 5 bases and J by 8 bases, with 21 bases left in between.